This T cell receptor (beta chain) was observed in a study of Graves' ophthalmopathy and Graves' hyperthyroidism. General study results and limits: Discriminating ophthalmopathy from stable hyperthyroidism, a 13-signature model attained a sensitivity of about 90% and a specificity of around 77%.

Other autoimmune diseases, uncontrolled infections, pregnancy or lactation led to the exclusion of patients. Clinical symptoms, serum thyroxine, TRAb, thyroid ultrasound and orbital computed tomography were relied on for diagnosis. Amplifying from RNA transcripts, the study obtained TCR beta CDR3 regions. The library came from an HTBI-primed first-round RT-PCR and a second-round multiplex PCR. TCRdb re-derived calls from the multiplex PCR reads in MiXCR, one entry per CDR3 protein. The profile covers hundreds of thousands of distinct CDR3 sequences, with 22% appearing a single time and approximately 6.9% taken by the ten largest. This clonotype came up many times. Its specificity is not known. This CDR3 spans 15 amino acids. With V trimmed by 2 bases and J by 4 bases, 5 bases remained unmatched. Looked up from germline, CDR1 is MNHEY and CDR2 is SVGAGI.

Sequencing used peripheral blood. This clonotype was sampled from a woman between 18 and 29 years old with stable Graves' hyperthyroidism. Some clones in this sample may be carry-over from other donors' samples. This chain links TRBV6-5 with TRBJ1-2, with 9 nucleotides matching TRBD1. As DNA, the CDR3 is TGTGCCAGCAGTTACGCGGGGACAGGGTCCTATGGCTACACCTTC. Residues: CASSYAGTGSYGYTF.